The present T cell receptor (beta chain) was sequenced within a study of blood T cell repertoires in COVID-19. Overall study context: PBMCs, B-cell-depleted T cells, or T cells provided the cDNA or gDNA that made up the material.

This clone was detected only a few times. The germline gives CDR1 GTSNPN, CDR2 SVGIG (reference sequence). The CDR3 contains 15 residues. V lost 2 bases, J lost 2 bases, and 15 bases lay in between. Original methodology: Amplification of reference gene primers provided the estimated nucleated cell counts. Method: immunoSEQ multiplex PCR; TCRdb's copy keeps in-frame clones and lacks some. V, J and clone size reflect that table, while D and trimming were determined from the DNA. The sample gives hundreds of thousands of clones, roughly 89% of which show up once; less than 2% is in the top ten. V gene TRBV30 combines with J gene TRBJ1-1; D possibly corresponds to TRBD1 (6 bases). Sequencing used peripheral blood. The receptor comes from a woman aged 30 to 39 with COVID-19, enrolled during active disease. For the CDR3, the DNA is TGTGCCTGGAGTTTTTGGACAGAGACTAACACTGAAGCTTTCTTT. Protein: CAWSFWTETNTEAFF.